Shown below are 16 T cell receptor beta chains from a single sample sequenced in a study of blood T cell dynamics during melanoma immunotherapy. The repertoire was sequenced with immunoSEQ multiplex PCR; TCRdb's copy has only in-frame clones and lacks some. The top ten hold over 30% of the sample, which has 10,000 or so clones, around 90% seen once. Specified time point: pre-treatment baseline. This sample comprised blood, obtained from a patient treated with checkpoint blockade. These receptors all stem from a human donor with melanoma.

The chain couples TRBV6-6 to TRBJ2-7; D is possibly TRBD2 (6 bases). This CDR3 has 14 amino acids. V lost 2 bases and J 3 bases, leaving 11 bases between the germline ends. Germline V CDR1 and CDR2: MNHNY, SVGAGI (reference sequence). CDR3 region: CASSYSGGVYEQYF. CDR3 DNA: TGTGCCAGCAGTTACAGCGGAGGGGTCTACGAGCAGTACTTC.

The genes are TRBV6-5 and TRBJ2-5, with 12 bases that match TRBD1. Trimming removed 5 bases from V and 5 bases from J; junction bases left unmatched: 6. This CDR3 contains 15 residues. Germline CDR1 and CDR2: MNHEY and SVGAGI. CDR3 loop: CASSTGQGARETQYF. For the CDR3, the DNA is TGTGCCAGCAGTACGGGACAGGGGGCGAGGGAGACCCAGTACTTC.

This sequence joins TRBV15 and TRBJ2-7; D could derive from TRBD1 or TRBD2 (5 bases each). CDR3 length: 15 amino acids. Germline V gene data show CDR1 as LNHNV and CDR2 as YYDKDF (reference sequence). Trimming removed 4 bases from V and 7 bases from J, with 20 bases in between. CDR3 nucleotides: TGTGCCACCAGCAACATGGGGACCCCCAACGAGGAGCAGTACTTC. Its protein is CATSNMGTPNEEQYF. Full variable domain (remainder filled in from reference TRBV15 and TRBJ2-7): DAMVIQNPRYQVTQFGKPVTLSCSQTLNHNVMYWYQQKSSQAPKLLFHYYDKDFNNEADTPDNFQSRRPNTSFCFLDIRSPGLGDTAMYLCATSNMGTPNEEQYFGPGTRLTVT.

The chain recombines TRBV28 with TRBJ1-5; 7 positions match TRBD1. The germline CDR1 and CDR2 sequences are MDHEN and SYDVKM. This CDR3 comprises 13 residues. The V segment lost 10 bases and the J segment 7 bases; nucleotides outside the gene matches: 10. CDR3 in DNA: TGTGCCACCGAGGGACAGCCTTTGCAGCCCCAGCATTTT. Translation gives CATEGQPLQPQHF.

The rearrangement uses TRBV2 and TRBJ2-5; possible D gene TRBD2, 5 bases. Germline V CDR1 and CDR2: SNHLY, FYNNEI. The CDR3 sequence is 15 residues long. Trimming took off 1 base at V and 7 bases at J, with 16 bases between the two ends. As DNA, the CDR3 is TGTGCCAGCAGTGAAGGAGCGTACACTGGAGGGACCCAGTACTTC. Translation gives CASSEGAYTGGTQYF.

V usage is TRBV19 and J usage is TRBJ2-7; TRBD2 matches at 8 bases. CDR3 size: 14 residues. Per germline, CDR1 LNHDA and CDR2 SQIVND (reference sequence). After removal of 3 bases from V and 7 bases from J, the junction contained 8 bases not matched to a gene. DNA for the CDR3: TGTGCCAGTAGTATGGGAGCGGGGGCCCAGGAGCAGTACTTC. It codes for CASSMGAGAQEQYF.

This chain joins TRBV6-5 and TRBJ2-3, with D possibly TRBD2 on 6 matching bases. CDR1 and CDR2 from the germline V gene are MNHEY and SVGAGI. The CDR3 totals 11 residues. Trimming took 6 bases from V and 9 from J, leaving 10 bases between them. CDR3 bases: TGTGCCAGCAGCCACGGGAGCACGCAGTATTTT. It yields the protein CASSHGSTQYF.

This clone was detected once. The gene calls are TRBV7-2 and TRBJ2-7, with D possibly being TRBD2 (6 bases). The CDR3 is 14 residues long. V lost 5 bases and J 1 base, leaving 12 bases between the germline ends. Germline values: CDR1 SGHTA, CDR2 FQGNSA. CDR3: CASSPGVRSYEQYF. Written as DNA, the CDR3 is TGTGCCAGCAGCCCGGGGGTTCGGTCCTACGAGCAGTACTTC.

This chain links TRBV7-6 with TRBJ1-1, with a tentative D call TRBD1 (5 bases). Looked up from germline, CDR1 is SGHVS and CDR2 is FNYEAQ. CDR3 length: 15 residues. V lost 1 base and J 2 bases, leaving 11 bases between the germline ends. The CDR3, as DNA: TGTGCCAGCAGCTTAGGAAGCTGGGGCAACACTGAAGCTTTCTTT. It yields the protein CASSLGSWGNTEAFF.

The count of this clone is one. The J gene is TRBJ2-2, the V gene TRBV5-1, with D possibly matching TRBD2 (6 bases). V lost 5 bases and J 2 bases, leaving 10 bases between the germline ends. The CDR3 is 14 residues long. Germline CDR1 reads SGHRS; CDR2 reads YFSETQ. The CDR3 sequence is CASRGRPNTGELFF. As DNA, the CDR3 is TGCGCCAGCAGGGGGAGGCCCAACACCGGGGAGCTGTTTTTT. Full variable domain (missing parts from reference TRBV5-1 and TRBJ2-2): KAGVTQTPRYLIKTRGQQVTLSCSPISGHRSVSWYQQTPGQGLQFLFEYFSETQRNKGNFPGRFSGRQFSNSRSEMNVSTLELGDSALYLCASRGRPNTGELFFGEGSRLTVL.

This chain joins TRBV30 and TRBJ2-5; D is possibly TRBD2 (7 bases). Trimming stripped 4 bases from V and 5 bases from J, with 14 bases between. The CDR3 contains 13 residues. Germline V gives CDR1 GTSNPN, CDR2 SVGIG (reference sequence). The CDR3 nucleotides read TGTGCCTGGACTCGAGGGGGGGGTGAGACCCAGTACTTC. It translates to CAWTRGGGETQYF.

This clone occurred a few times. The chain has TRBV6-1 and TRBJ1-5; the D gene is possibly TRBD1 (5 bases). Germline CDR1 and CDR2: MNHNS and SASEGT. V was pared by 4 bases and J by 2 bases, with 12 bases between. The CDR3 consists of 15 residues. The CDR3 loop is CASSVGRVGNQPQHF. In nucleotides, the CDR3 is TGTGCCAGCAGTGTCGGCAGGGTGGGCAATCAGCCCCAGCATTTT.

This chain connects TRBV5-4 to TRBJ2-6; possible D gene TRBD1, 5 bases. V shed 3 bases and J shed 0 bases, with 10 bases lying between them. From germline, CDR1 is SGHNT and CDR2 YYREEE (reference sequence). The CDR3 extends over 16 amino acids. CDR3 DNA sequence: TGTGCCAGCAGCTCCCCCGACAGCTCTGGGGCCAACGTCCTGACTTTC. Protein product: CASSSPDSSGANVLTF.

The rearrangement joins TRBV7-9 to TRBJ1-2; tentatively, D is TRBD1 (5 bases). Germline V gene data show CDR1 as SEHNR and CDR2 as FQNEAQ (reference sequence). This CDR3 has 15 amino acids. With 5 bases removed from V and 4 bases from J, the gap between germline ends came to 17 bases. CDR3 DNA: TGTGCCAGCAGCCCCGGGACTCCGACCCTCTATGGCTACACCTTC. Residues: CASSPGTPTLYGYTF.

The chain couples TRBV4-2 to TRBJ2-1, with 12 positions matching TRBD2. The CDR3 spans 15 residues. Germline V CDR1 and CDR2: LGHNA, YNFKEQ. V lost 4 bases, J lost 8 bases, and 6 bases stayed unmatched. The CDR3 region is CASSPTSGSGDEQFF. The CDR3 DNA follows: TGTGCCAGCAGCCCGACTAGCGGGAGTGGGGATGAGCAGTTCTTC.

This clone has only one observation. The CDR3 DNA follows: TGTGCCAGTGGAGGGAGGGAGACCCAGTACTTC. This sequence encodes CASGGRETQYF. The chain uses TRBV19 and TRBJ2-5, with a possible D match to TRBD2 (6 bases). Trimming took off 8 bases at V and 5 bases at J, with 9 bases between the two ends. The CDR3 runs to 11 residues. The germline gives CDR1 LNHDA, CDR2 SQIVND (reference sequence).